Below, 8 T cell receptor beta chains from the same sample are listed, as sequenced in a study of T cells after yellow fever vaccination. MiXCR, run by TCRdb on the 5' RACE reads, gives a single entry per CDR3 protein. The sample includes 450,000 to 600,000 distinct CDR3 sequences, around 17% seen only once; the top ten take around 15%. Here the sequenced sample was PBMCs, taken about 5 days after the first yellow fever vaccination. The receptors come from a man between 18 and 29 years old who received the YFV17D yellow fever vaccine.

This rearrangement joins TRBV7-2 to TRBJ2-5; D is unresolved. Trimming removed 1 base from V and 3 bases from J, with 12 bases in between. Germline V gene data show CDR1 as SGHTA and CDR2 as FQGNSA. This CDR3 has 15 residues. DNA for the CDR3: TGTGCCAGCAGCTTAGGGTACGGCGGCGAAGAGACCCAGTACTTC. Encoded protein: CASSLGYGGEETQYF.

The chain uses TRBV6-1 and TRBJ1-2; D call uncertain. Trimming cost V 9 bases and J 4 bases, with 21 bases left between them. Germline values: CDR1 MNHNS, CDR2 SASEGT. This CDR3 region has 15 residues. CDR3 DNA: TGTGCCAGTGAGTTGGGAGGCAGGTCGGTCTATGGCTACACCTTC. Its protein is CASELGGRSVYGYTF.

The V call is TRBV5-1, the J call TRBJ1-1, with D possibly being TRBD1 (5 bases). The CDR3 loop spans 15 amino acids. Germline V gene lookup returns CDR1 SGHRS and CDR2 YFSETQ. Trimming shortened V by 4 bases and J by 7 bases, and 20 bases separated the two germline ends. The CDR3 DNA reads TGCGCCAGCAGCGTCACCCCTAGACAGAAGGATGAAGCTTTCTTT. Its protein product is CASSVTPRQKDEAFF.

This chain links TRBV10-2 with TRBJ2-1; TRBD2 matches at 14 bases. J lost 6 bases, V lost 6 bases, and 10 bases had no gene match. Per the germline V gene, CDR1 is WSHSY and CDR2 is SAAADI. The CDR3 totals 17 residues. CDR3 sequence (DNA): TGCGCCAGCAGGCCCCCTGGGACTAGCGGGGGAGTCAATGAGCAGTTCTTC. Protein product: CASRPPGTSGGVNEQFF.

The chain has TRBV29-1 and TRBJ2-3; no definite D call. The germline V and J ends were trimmed by 0 bases and 1 base, with 11 bases remaining between them. The CDR3 runs to 15 residues. In germline, CDR1 is SQVTM, CDR2 ANQGSEA. The CDR3 region has the DNA TGCAGCGTTGAAGACGTGCGGTTCGGCACAGATACGCAGTATTTT. Translating it yields CSVEDVRFGTDTQYF.

In its sample, this clonotype was seen a few times. The chain combines TRBV7-9 with TRBJ2-7; D remains ambiguous. The CDR3 has 12 residues. The V gene's germline CDR1 is SEHNR and CDR2 FQNEAQ (reference sequence). V was cut by 5 bases and J by 0 bases, with 5 bases left in between. This CDR3 reads CASSPPSYEQYF. In DNA, the CDR3 is TGTGCCAGCAGCCCACCCTCCTACGAGCAGTACTTC. Drawing the rest from reference TRBV7-9 and TRBJ2-7, the complete variable domain is DTGVSQNPRHKITKRGQNVTFRCDPISEHNRLYWYRQTLGQGPEFLTYFQNEAQLEKSRLLSDRFSAERPKGSFSTLEIQRTEQGDSAMYLCASSPPSYEQYFGPGTRLTVT.

DNA for the CDR3: TGTGCCAGCAGTAGTACAGGGTCACGAGATACGCAGTATTTT. It codes for CASSSTGSRDTQYF. V is TRBV6-4 and J is TRBJ2-3, with D perhaps matching TRBD1 (6 bases). Germline V gene sequence: CDR1 MRHNA, CDR2 SNTAGT. The CDR3 totals 14 residues. V was shortened by 5 bases and J by 5 bases, with 14 bases between the two germline ends.

This clonotype was seen more than once but under ten times. V usage is TRBV5-1 and J usage is TRBJ2-2; D perhaps matches TRBD2 (6 bases). Germline V lookup: CDR1 SGHRS, CDR2 YFSETQ. V was cut by 6 bases and J by 3 bases, with 15 bases left in between. This CDR3 spans 15 amino acids. CDR3 nucleotides: TGCGCCAGCAACGGGGGAAATCAATACACCGGGGAGCTGTTTTTT. Translated: CASNGGNQYTGELFF. Full variable domain (missing parts from reference TRBV5-1 and TRBJ2-2): KAGVTQTPRYLIKTRGQQVTLSCSPISGHRSVSWYQQTPGQGLQFLFEYFSETQRNKGNFPGRFSGRQFSNSRSEMNVSTLELGDSALYLCASNGGNQYTGELFFGEGSRLTVL.